This T cell receptor beta chain was found in a study of T cells in Graves' hyperthyroidism and ophthalmopathy. The germline gives CDR1 MNHEY, CDR2 SVGAGI. The CDR3 has 17 residues. Trimming cost V 4 bases and J 4 bases; bases outside gene matches: 13. Researchers amplified the TCR beta CDR3 regions from RNA transcripts. TCR CDR3 underwent first-round RT-PCR with the HTBI primer set. TCRdb itself ran the multiplex PCR reads through MiXCR, one entry per CDR3 protein. The repertoire holds nearly 750,000 distinct CDR3 sequences, approximately 40% seen once, with less than 35% in the top ten. The material sequenced was blood. V usage is TRBV6-5 and J usage is TRBJ2-7, with 10 bases aligning to TRBD2. The origin of this receptor is a woman between 40 and 50 years old with Graves' hyperthyroidism. Here the CDR3 reads CASSFGLAGGDQYEQYF. CDR3 in DNA: TGTGCCAGCAGTTTCGGGTTAGCGGGAGGAGATCAGTACGAGCAGTACTTC.